Sequencing of this TCR beta chain was carried out in a study of T cell responses to AZD1222 COVID-19 vaccine. General observations from the study: Recipients of AZD1222 seropositive at baseline numbered only five or six. Nearly half of unique spike-specific TCRs reportedly avoided B.1.351 and B.1.1.7 mutated regions.

With respect to this clone: The antigen is undetermined.

This CDR3 contains 13 residues. Germline V gives CDR1 SGHVS, CDR2 FQNEAQ. V lost 6 bases, J lost 4 bases, and 13 bases lay in between. The assay was immunoSEQ multiplex PCR, and TCRdb's table has in-frame clones only and misses some. The table shows approximately 120,000 clones, with 88% occurring only once. Sequenced here: peripheral blood, sampled on day 0 of AZD1222 vaccination. The clonotype comes from an adult in good health. The J gene is TRBJ2-7, the V gene TRBV7-8; D tentatively reads TRBD1 or TRBD2 (5 bases each). The CDR3 DNA sequence: TGTGCCAGCAGTTTGGGACGGACTTACGAGCAGTACGTC. Its protein is CASSLGRTYEQYV.